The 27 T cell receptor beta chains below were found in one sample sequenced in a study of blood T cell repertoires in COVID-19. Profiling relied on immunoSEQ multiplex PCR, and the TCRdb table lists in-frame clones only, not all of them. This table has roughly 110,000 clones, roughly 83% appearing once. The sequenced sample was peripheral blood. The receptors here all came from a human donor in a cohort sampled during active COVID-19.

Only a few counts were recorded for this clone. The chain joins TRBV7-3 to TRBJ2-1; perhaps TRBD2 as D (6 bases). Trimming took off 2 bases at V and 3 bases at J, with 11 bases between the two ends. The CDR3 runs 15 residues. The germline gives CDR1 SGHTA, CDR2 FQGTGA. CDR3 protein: CASSLGLTGYNEQFF. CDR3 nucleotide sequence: TGTGCCAGCAGCTTAGGACTAACGGGCTACAATGAGCAGTTCTTC.

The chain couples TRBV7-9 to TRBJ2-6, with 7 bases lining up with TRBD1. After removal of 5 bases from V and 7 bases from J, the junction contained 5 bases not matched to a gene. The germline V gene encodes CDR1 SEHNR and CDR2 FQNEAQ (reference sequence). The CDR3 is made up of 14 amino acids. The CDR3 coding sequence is TGTGCCAGCAGCGTCGGGACAGAAGCCAACGTCCTGACTTTC. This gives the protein CASSVGTEANVLTF.

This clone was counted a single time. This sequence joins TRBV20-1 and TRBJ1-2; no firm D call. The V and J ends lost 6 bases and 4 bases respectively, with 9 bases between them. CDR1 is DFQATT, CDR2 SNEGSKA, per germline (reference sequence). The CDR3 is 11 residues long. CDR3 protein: CSAPNPYGYTF. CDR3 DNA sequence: TGCAGTGCCCCCAATCCCTATGGCTACACCTTC.

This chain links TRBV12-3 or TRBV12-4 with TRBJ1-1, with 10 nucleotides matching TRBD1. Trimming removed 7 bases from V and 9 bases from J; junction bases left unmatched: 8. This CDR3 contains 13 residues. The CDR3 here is CASNPGQGHKAFF. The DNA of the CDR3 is TGTGCCAGCAACCCGGGACAGGGGCACAAAGCTTTCTTT.

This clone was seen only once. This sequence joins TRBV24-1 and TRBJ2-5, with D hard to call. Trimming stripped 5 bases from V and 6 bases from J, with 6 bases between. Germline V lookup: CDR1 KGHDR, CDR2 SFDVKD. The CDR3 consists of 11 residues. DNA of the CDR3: TGTGCCACCAGTGGTGGGCAGACCCAGTACTTC. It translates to CATSGGQTQYF.

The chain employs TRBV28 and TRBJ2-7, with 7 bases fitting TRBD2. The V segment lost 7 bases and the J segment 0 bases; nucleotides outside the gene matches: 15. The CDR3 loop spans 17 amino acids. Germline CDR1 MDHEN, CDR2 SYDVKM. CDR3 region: CASTLGETGGSSYEQYF. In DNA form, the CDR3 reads TGTGCCAGCACCCTAGGTGAGACGGGAGGCTCCTCCTACGAGCAGTACTTC.

CDR3 loop: CASSSFYEQYV. As DNA, the CDR3 is TGTGCCAGCAGCTCCTTCTACGAGCAGTACGTC. V is TRBV5-6 and J is TRBJ2-7, with D hard to call. With 3 bases removed from V and 3 bases from J, the gap between germline ends came to 4 bases. CDR1 is SGHDT, CDR2 YYEEEE, per germline. This CDR3 has 11 residues.

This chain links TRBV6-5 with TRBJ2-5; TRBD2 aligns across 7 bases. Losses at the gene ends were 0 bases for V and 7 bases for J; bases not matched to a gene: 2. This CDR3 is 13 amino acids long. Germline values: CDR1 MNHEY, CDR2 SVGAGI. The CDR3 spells CASSYSGEGTQYF. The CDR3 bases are TGTGCCAGCAGTTACTCGGGGGAGGGGACCCAGTACTTC.

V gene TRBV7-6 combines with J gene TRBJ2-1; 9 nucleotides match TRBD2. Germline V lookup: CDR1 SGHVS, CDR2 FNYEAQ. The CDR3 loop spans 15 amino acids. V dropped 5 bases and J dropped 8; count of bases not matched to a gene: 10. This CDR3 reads CASSSLAGGPDEQFF. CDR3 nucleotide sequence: TGTGCCAGCAGCAGTCTTGCGGGAGGGCCGGATGAGCAGTTCTTC.

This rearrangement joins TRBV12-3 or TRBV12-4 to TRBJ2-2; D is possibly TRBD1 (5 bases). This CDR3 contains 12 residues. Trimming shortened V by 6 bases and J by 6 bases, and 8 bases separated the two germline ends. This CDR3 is CASRGRPGELFF. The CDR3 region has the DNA TGTGCCAGCAGGGGGCGCCCCGGGGAGCTGTTTTTT.

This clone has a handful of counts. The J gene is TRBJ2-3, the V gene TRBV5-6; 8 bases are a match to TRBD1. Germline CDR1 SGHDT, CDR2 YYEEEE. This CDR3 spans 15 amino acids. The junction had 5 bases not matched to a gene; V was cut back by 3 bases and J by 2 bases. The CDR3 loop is CASSSRDRLTDTQYF. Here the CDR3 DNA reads TGTGCCAGCAGCTCCCGGGACAGGCTCACAGATACGCAGTATTTT.

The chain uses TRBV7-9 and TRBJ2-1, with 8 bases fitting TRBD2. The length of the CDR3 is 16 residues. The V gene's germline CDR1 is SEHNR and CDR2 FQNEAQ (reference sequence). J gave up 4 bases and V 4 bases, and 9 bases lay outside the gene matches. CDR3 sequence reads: CASSSIRIAGYNEQFF. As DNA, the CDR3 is TGTGCCAGCAGCTCTATACGAATAGCGGGATACAATGAGCAGTTCTTC.

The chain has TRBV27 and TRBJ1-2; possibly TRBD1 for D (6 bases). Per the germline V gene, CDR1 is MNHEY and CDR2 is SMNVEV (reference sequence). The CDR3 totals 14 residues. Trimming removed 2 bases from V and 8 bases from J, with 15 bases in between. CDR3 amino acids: CASSLAFRDRGYTF. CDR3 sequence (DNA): TGTGCCAGCAGTTTAGCGTTCCGCGACAGGGGCTACACCTTC.

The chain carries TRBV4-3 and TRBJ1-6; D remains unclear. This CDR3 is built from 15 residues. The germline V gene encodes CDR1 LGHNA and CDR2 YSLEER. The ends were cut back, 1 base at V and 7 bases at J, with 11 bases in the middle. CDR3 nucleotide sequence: TGCGCCAGCAGCCAAGGTACTCTCGCCAATTCACCCCTCCACTTT. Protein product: CASSQGTLANSPLHF.

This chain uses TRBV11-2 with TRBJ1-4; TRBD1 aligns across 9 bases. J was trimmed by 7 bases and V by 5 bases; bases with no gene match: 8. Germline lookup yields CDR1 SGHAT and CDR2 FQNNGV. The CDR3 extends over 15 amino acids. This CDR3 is CASSQTRTGVEKLFF. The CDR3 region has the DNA TGTGCCAGCAGCCAGACCCGGACAGGGGTTGAAAAACTGTTTTTT.

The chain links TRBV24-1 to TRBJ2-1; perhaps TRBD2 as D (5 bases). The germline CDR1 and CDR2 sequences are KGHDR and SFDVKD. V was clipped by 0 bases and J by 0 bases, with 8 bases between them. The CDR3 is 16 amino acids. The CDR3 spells CATSDLTAGSYNEQFF. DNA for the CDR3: TGTGCCACCAGTGATTTGACCGCGGGCTCCTACAATGAGCAGTTCTTC.

Here the CDR3 DNA reads TGTGCCAGCAGTTACCTAGCGGGGACCTACGAGCAGTACTTC. Amino acid sequence: CASSYLAGTYEQYF. The genes are TRBV6-2 or TRBV6-3 and TRBJ2-7; 9 bases line up with TRBD2. V lost 2 bases to trimming and J lost 2 bases; unmatched junction nucleotides: 1. Germline V lookup: CDR1 MNHEY, CDR2 SVGEGT. The CDR3 is 14 amino acids.

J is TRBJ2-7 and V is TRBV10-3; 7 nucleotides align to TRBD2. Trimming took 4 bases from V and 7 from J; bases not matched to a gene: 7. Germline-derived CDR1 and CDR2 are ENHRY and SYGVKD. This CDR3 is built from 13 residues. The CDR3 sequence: CAISGPQGGEQYV. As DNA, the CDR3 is TGTGCCATCAGTGGTCCTCAGGGAGGGGAGCAGTACGTC.

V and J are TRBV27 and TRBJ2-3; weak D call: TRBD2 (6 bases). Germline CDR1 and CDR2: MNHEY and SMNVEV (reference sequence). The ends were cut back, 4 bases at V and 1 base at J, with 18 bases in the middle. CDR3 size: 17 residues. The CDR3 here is CASSSYTAGIGTDTQYF. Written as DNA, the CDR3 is TGTGCCAGCAGTTCATACACGGCGGGGATAGGCACAGATACGCAGTATTTT.

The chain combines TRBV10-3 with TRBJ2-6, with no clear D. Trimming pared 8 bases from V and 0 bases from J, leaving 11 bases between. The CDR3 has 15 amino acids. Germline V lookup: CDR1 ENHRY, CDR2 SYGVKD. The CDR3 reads CAISREPSGANVLTF. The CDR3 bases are TGTGCCATCTCGCGCGAACCCTCTGGGGCCAACGTCCTGACTTTC.

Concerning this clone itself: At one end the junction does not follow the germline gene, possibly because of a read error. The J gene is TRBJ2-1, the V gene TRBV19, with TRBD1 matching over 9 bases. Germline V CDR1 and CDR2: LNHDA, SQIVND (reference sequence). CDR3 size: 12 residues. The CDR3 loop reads CASSIGDRVRVF. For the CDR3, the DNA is TGTGCCAGTAGTATCGGGGACAGGGTAAGGGTCTTC.

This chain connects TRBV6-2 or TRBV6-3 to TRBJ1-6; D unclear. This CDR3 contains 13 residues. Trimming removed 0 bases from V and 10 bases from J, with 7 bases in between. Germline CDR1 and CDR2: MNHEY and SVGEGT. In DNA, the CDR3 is TGTGCCAGCAGTTACTCTGCGAACTCACCCCTCCACTTT. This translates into CASSYSANSPLHF.

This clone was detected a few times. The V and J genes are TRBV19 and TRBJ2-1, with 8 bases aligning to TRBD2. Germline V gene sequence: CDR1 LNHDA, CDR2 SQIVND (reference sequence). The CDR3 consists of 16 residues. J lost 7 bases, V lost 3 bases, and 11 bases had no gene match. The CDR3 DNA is TGTGCCAGTAGTATTCCGCCTCGGGAGGGCGGAAATGAGCAGTTCTTC. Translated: CASSIPPREGGNEQFF. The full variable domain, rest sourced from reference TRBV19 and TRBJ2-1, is DGGITQSPKYLFRKEGQNVTLSCEQNLNHDAMYWYRQDPGQGLRLIYYSQIVNDFQKGDIAEGYSVSREKKESFPLTVTSAQKNPTAFYLCASSIPPREGGNEQFFGPGTRLTVL.

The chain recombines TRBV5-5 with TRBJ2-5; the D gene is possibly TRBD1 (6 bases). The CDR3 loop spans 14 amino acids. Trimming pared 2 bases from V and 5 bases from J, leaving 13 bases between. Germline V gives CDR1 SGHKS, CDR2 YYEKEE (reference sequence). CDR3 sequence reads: CASSFPQGQETQYF. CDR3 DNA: TGTGCCAGCAGCTTCCCACAGGGCCAGGAGACCCAGTACTTC.

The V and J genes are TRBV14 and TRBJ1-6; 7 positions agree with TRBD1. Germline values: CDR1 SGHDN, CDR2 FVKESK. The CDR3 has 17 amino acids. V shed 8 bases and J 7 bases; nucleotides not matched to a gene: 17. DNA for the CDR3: TGTGCCAGCCGACCAGGGCCTACAGGGGTTGGCAATTCACCCCTCCACTTT. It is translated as CASRPGPTGVGNSPLHF.

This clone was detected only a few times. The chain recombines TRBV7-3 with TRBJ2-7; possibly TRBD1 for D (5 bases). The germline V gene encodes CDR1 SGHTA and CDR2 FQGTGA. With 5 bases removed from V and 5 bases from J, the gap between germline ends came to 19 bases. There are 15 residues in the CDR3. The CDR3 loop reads CASSRSRASMNEQYF. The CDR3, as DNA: TGTGCCAGCAGCCGTTCCAGGGCCAGCATGAACGAGCAGTACTTC.

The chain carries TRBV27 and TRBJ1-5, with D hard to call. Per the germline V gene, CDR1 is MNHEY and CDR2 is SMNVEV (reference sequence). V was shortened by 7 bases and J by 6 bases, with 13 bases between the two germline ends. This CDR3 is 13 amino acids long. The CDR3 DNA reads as TGTGCCAGCACGGAGGGATTGTCTCAGCCCCAGCATTTT. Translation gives CASTEGLSQPQHF.